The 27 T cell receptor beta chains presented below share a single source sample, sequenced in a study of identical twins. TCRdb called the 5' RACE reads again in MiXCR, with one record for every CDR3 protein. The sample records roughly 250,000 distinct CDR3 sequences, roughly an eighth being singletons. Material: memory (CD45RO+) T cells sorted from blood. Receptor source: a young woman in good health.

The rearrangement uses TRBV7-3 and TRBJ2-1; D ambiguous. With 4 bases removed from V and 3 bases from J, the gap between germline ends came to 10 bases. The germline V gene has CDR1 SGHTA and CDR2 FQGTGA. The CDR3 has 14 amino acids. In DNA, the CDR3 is TGTGCCAGCAGCTCCTGGGTCGACTACAATGAGCAGTTCTTC. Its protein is CASSSWVDYNEQFF.

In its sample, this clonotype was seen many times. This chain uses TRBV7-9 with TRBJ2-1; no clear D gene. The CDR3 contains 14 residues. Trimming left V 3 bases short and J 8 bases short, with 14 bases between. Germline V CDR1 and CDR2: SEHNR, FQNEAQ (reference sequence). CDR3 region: CASSFEDVMDEQFF. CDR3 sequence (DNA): TGTGCCAGCAGCTTTGAGGACGTAATGGATGAGCAGTTCTTC.

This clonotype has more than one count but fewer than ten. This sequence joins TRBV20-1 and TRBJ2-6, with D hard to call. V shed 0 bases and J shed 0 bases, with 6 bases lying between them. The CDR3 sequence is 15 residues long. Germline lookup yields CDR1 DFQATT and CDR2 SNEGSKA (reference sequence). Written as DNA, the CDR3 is TGCAGTGCTAGAGATCGAGGCTCTGGGGCCAACGTCCTGACTTTC. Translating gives CSARDRGSGANVLTF.

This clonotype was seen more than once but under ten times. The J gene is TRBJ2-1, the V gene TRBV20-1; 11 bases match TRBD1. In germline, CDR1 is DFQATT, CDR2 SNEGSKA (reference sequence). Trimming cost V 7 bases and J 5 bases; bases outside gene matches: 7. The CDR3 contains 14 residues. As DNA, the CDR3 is TGCAGTGAAGCCGGACAGGGGGCTAACAATGAGCAGTTCTTC. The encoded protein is CSEAGQGANNEQFF.

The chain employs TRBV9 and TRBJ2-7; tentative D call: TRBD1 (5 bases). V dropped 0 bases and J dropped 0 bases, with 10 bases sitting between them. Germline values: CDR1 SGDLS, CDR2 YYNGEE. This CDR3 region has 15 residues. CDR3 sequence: CASSVAQGNSYEQYF. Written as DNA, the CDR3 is TGTGCCAGCAGCGTAGCTCAGGGAAACTCCTACGAGCAGTACTTC.

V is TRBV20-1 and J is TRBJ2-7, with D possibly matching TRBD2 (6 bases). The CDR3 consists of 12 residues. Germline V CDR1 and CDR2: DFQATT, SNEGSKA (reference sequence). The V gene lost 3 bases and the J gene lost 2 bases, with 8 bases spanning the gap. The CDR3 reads CSASWGAYEQYF. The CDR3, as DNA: TGCAGTGCTAGTTGGGGGGCCTACGAGCAGTACTTC.

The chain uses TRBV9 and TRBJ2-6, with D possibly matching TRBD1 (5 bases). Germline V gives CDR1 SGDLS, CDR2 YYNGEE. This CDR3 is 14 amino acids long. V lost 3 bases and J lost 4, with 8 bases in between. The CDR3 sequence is CASSDNRGANVLTF. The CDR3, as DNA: TGTGCCAGCAGCGACAACAGGGGGGCCAACGTCCTGACTTTC.

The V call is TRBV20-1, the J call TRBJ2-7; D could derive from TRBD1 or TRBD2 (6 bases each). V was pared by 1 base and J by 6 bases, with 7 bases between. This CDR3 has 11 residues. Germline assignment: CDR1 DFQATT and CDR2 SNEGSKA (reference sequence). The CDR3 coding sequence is TGCAGTGCTAGAGGGGGGGCCGAGCAGTACTTC. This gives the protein CSARGGAEQYF.

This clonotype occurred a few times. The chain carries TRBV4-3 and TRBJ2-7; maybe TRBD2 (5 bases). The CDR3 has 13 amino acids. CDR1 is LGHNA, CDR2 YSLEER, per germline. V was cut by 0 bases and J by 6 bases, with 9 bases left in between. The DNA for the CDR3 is TGCGCCAGCAGCCAAGATGAGGGAAGCGAGCAGTACTTC. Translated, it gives CASSQDEGSEQYF.

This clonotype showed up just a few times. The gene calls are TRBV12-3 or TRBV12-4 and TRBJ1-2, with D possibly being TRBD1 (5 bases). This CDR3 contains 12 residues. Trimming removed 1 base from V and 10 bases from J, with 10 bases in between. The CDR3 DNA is TGTGCCAGCAGTTTAGTCCGGGGGGACTACACCTTC. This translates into CASSLVRGDYTF.

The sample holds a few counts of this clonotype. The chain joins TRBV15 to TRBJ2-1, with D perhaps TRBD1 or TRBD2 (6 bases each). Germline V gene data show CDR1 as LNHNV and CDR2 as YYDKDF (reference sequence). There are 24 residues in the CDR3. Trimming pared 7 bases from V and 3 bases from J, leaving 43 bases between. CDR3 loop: CATTPPGGDELLLLLTTYYNEQFF. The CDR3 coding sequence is TGTGCCACCACCCCCCCCGGGGGCGATGAGCTACTACTACTACTAACTACCTACTACAATGAGCAGTTCTTC.

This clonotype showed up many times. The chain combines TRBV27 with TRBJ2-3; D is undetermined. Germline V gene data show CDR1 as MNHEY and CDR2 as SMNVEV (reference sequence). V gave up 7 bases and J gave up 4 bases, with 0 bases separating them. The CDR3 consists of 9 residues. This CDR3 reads CASTDTQYF. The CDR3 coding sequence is TGTGCCAGCACAGATACGCAGTATTTT.

The CDR3 sequence is CANPTSGTSGRGGETQYF. DNA for the CDR3: TGTGCCAACCCCACCTCCGGGACTAGCGGGAGGGGGGGGGAGACCCAGTACTTC. This rearrangement joins TRBV9 to TRBJ2-5; 16 nucleotides line up with TRBD2. With 9 bases clipped from V and 5 bases from J, the junction kept 16 bases outside the gene matches. Germline lookup yields CDR1 SGDLS and CDR2 YYNGEE. The CDR3 consists of 18 residues. Full variable domain (rest looked up from reference TRBV9 and TRBJ2-5): DSGVTQTPKHLITATGQRVTLRCSPRSGDLSVYWYQQSLDQGLQFLIQYYNGEERAKGNILERFSAQQFPDLHSELNLSSLELGDSALYFCANPTSGTSGRGGETQYFGPGTRLLVL.

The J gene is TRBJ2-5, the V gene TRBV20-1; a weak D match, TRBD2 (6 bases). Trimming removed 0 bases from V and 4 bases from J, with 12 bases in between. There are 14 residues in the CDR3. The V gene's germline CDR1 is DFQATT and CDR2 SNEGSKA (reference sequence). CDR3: CSARDMATRETQYF. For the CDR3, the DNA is TGCAGTGCTAGAGATATGGCGACTAGAGAGACCCAGTACTTC.

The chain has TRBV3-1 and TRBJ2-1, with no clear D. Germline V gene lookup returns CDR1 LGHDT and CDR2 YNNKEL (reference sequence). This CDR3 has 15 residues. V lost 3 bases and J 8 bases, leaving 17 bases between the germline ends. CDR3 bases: TGTGCCAGCAGCCAGCCGGTCCCTTCTAGGGATGAGCAGTTCTTC. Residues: CASSQPVPSRDEQFF.

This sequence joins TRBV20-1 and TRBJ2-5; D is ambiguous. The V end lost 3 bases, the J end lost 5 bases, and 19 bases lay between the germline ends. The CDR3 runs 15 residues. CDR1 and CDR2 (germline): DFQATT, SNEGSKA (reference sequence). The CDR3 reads CSASNPTSDGETQYF. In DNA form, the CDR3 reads TGCAGTGCTAGTAACCCCACGTCGGATGGGGAGACCCAGTACTTC.

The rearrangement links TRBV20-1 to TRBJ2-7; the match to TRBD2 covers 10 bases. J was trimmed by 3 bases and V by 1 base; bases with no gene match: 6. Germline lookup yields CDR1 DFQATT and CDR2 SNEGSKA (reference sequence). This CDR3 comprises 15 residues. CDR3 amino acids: CSARVPGLAIYEQYF. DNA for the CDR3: TGCAGTGCTAGAGTACCGGGACTAGCGATCTACGAGCAGTACTTC.

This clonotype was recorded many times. For the CDR3, the DNA is TGTGCCAGCAGCTTAGCCGCGGGACGCTCAGATACGCAGTATTTT. Encoded protein: CASSLAAGRSDTQYF. This sequence joins TRBV7-6 and TRBJ2-3, with D possibly matching TRBD2 (6 bases). There are 15 residues in the CDR3. Germline CDR1 SGHVS, CDR2 FNYEAQ. V lost 0 bases and J lost 4, with 11 bases in between.

The CDR3 is CASSEVVRADTQYF. The CDR3 DNA sequence: TGTGCCAGCAGTGAAGTAGTGAGGGCAGATACGCAGTATTTT. This sequence joins TRBV6-1 and TRBJ2-3; a weak D match, TRBD2 (5 bases). The CDR3 extends over 14 amino acids. Germline-derived CDR1 and CDR2 are MNHNS and SASEGT. V lost 1 base, J lost 4 bases, and 9 bases lay in between.

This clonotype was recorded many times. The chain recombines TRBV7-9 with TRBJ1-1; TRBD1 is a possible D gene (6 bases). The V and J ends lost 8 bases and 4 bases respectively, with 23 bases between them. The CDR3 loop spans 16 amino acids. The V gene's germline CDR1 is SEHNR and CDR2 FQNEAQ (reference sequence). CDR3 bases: TGTGCCAGCGTTCCTCAGGGGAACTCGGGAGGCACTGAAGCTTTCTTT. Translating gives CASVPQGNSGGTEAFF.

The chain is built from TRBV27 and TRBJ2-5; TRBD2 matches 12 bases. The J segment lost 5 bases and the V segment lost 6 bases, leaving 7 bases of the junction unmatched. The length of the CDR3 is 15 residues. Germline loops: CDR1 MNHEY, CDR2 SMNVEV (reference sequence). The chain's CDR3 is CASRPTSGRRETQYF. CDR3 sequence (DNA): TGTGCCAGCAGGCCCACTAGCGGGAGGAGGGAGACCCAGTACTTC.

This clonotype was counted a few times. The DNA of the CDR3 is TGTGCCAGCAGCGTAGGGGCCTTTGGGACTAGCGGGCCCAATGAGCAGTTCTTC. This sequence encodes CASSVGAFGTSGPNEQFF. The chain employs TRBV9 and TRBJ2-1; 12 bases agree with TRBD2. The CDR3 has 18 amino acids. CDR1 is SGDLS and CDR2 is YYNGEE in the germline V gene. The trim removed 0 bases at V and 6 bases at J, leaving 10 bases unmatched. Combining the CDR3 with reference TRBV9 and TRBJ2-1 gives the whole variable domain DSGVTQTPKHLITATGQRVTLRCSPRSGDLSVYWYQQSLDQGLQFLIQYYNGEERAKGNILERFSAQQFPDLHSELNLSSLELGDSALYFCASSVGAFGTSGPNEQFFGPGTRLTVL.

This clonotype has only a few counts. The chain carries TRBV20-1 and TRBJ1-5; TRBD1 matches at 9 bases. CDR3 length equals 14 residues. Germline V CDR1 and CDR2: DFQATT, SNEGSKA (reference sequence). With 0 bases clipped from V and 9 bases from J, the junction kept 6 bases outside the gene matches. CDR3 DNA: TGCAGTGCTAGAGATGGGACAGGGAAGGGGCCCCAGCATTTT. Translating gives CSARDGTGKGPQHF.

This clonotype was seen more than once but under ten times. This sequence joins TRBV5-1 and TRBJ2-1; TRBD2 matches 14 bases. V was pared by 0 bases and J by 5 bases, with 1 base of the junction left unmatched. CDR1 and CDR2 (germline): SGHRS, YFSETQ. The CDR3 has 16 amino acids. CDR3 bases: TGCGCCAGCAGCTTGGGGGGACTAGCGGGGGACAATGAGCAGTTCTTC. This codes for CASSLGGLAGDNEQFF.

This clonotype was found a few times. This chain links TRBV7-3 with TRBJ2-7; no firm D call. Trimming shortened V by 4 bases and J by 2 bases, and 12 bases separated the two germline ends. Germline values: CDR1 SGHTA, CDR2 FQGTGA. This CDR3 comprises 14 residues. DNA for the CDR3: TGTGCCAGCAGCTCCCTGCTCCCCCCCTACGAGCAGTACTTC. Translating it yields CASSSLLPPYEQYF.

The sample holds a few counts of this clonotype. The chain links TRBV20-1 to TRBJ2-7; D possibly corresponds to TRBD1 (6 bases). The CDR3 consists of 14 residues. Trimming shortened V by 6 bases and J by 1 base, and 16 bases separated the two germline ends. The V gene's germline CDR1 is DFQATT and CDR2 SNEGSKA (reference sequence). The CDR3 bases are TGCAGTGCCAGGGGCGACGATCCTTCCTACGAGCAGTACTTC. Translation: CSARGDDPSYEQYF.

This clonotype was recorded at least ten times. This chain's CDR3 is CSARVLDPAQPQHF. In DNA, the CDR3 is TGCAGTGCTAGAGTTCTCGACCCGGCACAGCCCCAGCATTTT. The chain is built from TRBV20-1 and TRBJ1-5; the D is unclear. The CDR3 spans 14 residues. Trimming stripped 1 base from V and 7 bases from J, with 14 bases between. Germline-derived CDR1 and CDR2 are DFQATT and SNEGSKA (reference sequence).